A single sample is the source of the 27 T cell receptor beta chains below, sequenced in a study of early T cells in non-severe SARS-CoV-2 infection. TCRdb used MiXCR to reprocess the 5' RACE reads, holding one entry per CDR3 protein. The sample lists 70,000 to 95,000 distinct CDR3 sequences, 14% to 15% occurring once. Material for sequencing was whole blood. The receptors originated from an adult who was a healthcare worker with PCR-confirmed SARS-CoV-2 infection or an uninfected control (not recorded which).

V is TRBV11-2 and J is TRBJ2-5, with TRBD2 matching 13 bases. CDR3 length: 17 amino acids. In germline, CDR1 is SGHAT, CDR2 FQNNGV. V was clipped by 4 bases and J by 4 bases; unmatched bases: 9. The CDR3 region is CASSSGTSGATRETQYF. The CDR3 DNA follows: TGTGCCAGCAGCTCTGGGACTAGCGGGGCCACTAGAGAGACCCAGTACTTC.

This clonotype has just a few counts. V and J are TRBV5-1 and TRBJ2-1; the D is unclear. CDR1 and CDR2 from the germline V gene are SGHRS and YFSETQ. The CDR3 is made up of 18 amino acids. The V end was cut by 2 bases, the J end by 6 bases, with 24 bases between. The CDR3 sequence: CASSLGRASRPTGNEQFF. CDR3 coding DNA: TGCGCCAGCAGCTTAGGTAGGGCTAGTCGTCCAACTGGCAATGAGCAGTTCTTC.

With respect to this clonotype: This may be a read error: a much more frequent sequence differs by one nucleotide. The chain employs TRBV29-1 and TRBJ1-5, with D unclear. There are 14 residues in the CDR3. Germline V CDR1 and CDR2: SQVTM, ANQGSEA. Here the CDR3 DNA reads TGCAGCGCCGACGGGGTTGGAGGCAATAAGCCCCAGCATTTT. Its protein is CSADGVGGNKPQHF. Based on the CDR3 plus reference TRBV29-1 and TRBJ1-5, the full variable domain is SAVISQKPSRDICQRGTSLTIQCQVDSQVTMMFWYRQQPGQSLTLIATANQGSEATYESGFVIDKFPISRPNLTFSTLTVSNMSPEDSSIYLCSADGVGGNKPQHFGDGTRLSIL.

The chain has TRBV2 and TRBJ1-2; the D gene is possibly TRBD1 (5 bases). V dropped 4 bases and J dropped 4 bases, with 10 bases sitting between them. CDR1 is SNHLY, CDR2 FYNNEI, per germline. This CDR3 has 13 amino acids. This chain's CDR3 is CASSASGPYGYTF. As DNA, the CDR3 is TGTGCCAGCAGTGCTTCAGGGCCCTATGGCTACACCTTC.

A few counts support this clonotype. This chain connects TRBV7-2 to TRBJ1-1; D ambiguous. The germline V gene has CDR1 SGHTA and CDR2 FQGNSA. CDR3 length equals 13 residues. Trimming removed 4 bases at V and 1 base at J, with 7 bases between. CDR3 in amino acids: CASSYQQNTEAFF. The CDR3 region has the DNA TGTGCCAGCAGCTACCAACAGAACACTGAAGCTTTCTTT.

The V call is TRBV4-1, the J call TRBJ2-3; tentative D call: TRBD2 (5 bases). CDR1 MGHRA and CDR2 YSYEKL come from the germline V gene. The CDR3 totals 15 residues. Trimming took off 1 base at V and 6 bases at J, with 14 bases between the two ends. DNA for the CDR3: TGCGCCAGCAGCCAAGGAGTCGGAGGTTGGGATACGCAGTATTTT. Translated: CASSQGVGGWDTQYF.

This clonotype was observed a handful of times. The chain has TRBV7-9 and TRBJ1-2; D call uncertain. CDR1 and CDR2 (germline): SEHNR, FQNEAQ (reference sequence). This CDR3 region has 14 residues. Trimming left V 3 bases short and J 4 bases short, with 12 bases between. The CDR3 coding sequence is TGTGCCAGCAGCTTGGTTGAGTTTACCTATGGCTACACCTTC. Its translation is CASSLVEFTYGYTF.

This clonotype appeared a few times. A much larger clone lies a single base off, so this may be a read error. CDR3 in amino acids: CASSYDTDTQYF. CDR3 DNA: TGTGCCAGCAGTTACGACACAGATACGCAGTATTTT. The chain combines TRBV6-5 with TRBJ2-3; D is undetermined. In germline, CDR1 is MNHEY, CDR2 SVGAGI. V was shortened by 2 bases and J by 2 bases, with 2 bases between the two germline ends. The CDR3 runs 12 residues.

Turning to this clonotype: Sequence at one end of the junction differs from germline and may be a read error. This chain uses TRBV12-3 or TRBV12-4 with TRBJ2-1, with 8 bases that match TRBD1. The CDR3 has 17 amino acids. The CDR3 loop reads CANSFFEIDRGFDEQFF. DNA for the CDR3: TGTGCCAACAGTTTTTTTGAGATTGACAGGGGATTCGATGAGCAGTTCTTC.

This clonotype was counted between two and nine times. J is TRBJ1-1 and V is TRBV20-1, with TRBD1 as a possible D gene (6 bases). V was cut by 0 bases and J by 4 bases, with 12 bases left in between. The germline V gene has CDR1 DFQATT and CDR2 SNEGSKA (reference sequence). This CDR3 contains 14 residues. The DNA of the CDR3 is TGCAGTGCTAGAGATGGCCAGGGGTTCACTGAAGCTTTCTTT. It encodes CSARDGQGFTEAFF.

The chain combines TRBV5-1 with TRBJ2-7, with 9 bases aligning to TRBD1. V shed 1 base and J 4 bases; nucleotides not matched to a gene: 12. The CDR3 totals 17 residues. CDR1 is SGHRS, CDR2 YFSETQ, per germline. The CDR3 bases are TGCGCCAGCAGCTTGCAACCCACGCGGACAGGGGATTACGAGCAGTACGTC. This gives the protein CASSLQPTRTGDYEQYV.

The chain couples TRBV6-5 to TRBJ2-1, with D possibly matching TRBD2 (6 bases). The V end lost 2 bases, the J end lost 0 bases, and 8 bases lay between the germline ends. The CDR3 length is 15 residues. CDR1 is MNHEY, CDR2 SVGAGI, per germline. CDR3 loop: CASSYLAHSYNEQFF. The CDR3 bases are TGTGCCAGCAGTTACCTAGCGCACTCCTACAATGAGCAGTTCTTC.

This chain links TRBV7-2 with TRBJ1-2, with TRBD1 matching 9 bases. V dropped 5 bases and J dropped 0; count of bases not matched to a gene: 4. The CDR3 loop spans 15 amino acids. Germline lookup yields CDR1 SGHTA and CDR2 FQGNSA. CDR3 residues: CASSPRQGANYGYTF. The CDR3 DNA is TGTGCCAGCAGCCCACGACAGGGGGCTAACTATGGCTACACCTTC.

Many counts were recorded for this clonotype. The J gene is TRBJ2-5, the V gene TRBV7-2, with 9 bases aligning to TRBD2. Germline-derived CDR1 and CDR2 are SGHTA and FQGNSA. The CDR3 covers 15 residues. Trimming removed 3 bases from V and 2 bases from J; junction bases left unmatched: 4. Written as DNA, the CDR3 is TGTGCCAGCAGCTTGGCGGGGGGGCAACAAGAGACCCAGTACTTC. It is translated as CASSLAGGQQETQYF.

The CDR3 loop reads CSARKGVDTQYF. CDR3 nucleotides: TGCAGTGCTAGAAAGGGGGTAGATACGCAGTATTTT. The rearrangement links TRBV20-1 to TRBJ2-3; D is perhaps TRBD1 (6 bases). Between the trimmed V and J ends, which lost 2 bases and 5 bases, there was a span of 8 bases. There are 12 residues in the CDR3. Germline CDR1 reads DFQATT; CDR2 reads SNEGSKA (reference sequence).

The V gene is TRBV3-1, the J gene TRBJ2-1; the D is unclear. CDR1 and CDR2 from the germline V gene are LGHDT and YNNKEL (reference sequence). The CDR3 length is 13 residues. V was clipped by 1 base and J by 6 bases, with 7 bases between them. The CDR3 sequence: CASSQVRGNEQFF. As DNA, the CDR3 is TGTGCCAGCAGCCAAGTCCGAGGCAATGAGCAGTTCTTC.

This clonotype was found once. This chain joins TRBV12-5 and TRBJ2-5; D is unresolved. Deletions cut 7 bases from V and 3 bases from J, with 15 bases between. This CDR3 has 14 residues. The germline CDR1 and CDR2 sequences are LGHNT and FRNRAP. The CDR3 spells CASANGAVEETQYF. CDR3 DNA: TGTGCTAGTGCCAACGGCGCAGTCGAAGAGACCCAGTACTTC.

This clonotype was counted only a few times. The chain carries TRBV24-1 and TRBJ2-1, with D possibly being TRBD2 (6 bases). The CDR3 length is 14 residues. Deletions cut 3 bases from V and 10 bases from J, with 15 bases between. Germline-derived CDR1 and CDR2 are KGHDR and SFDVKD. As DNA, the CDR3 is TGTGCCACCAGTGATACCGGGGGACTGAGGGAGCAGTTCTTC. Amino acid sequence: CATSDTGGLREQFF.

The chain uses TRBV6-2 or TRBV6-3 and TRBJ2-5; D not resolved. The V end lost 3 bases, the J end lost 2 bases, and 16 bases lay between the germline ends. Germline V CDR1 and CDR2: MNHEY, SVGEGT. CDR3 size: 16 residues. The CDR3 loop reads CASSYNRVKLQETQYF. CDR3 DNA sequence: TGTGCCAGCAGTTATAACCGGGTAAAGCTTCAAGAGACCCAGTACTTC.

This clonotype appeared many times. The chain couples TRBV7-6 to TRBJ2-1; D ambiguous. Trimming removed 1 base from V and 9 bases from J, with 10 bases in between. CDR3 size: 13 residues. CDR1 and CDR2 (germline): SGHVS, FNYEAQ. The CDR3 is CASSLGLGLEQFF. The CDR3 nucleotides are TGTGCCAGCAGCTTAGGTCTAGGGCTTGAGCAGTTCTTC.

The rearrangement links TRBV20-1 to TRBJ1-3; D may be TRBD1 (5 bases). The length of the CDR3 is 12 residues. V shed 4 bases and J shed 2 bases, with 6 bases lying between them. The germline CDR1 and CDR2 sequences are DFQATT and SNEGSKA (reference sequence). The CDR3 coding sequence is TGCAGTGCTACCAGGGCTGGAAACACCATATATTTT. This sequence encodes CSATRAGNTIYF.

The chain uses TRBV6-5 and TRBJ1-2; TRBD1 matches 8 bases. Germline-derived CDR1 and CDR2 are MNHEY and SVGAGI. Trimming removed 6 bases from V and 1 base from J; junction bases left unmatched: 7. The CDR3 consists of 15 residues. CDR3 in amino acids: CASRSTGASNYGYTF. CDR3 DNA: TGTGCCAGCAGGTCGACAGGGGCGAGTAACTATGGCTACACCTTC.

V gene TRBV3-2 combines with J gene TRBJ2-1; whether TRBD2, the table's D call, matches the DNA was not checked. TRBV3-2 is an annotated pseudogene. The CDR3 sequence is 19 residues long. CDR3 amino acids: CASSQITGTSGLSYNEQFF. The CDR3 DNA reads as TGTGCCAGCAGCCAAATAACCGGGACTAGCGGGTTGTCCTACAATGAGCAGTTCTTC.

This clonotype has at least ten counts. CDR3 region: CASSDPGQGNSPLHF. The CDR3 region has the DNA TGCGCCAGCAGTGACCCTGGACAGGGAAATTCACCCCTCCACTTT. The chain recombines TRBV10-2 with TRBJ1-6; TRBD1 matches 8 bases. Germline V CDR1 and CDR2: WSHSY, SAAADI. This CDR3 comprises 15 residues. The junction had 5 bases not matched to a gene; V was cut back by 3 bases and J by 7 bases.

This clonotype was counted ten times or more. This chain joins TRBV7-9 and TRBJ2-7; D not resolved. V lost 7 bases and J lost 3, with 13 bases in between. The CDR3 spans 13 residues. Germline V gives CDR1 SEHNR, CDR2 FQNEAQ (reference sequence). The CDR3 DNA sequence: TGTGCCAGCAACCGACCGACTGACTACGAGCAGTACGTC. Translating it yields CASNRPTDYEQYV.

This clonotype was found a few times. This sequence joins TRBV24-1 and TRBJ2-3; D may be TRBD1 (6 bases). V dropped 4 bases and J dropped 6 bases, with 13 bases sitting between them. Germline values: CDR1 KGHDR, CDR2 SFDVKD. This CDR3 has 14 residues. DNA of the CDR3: TGTGCCACCAGTGAACAGGGACCTATCGATACGCAGTATTTT. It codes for CATSEQGPIDTQYF.

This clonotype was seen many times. The CDR3 is CASSTGRRDSPLHF. The DNA of the CDR3 is TGTGCCAGCAGCACCGGGAGACGAGATTCACCCCTCCACTTT. V and J are TRBV7-6 and TRBJ1-6; D is uncertain. The CDR3 loop spans 14 amino acids. The ends were cut back, 5 bases at V and 8 bases at J, with 13 bases in the middle. CDR1 is SGHVS, CDR2 FNYEAQ, per germline.